The present TCR beta chain was sequenced within a study of early T cells in non-severe SARS-CoV-2 infection. Whole-study context: The chains were unpaired, and the sequenced material was bulk RNA from unsorted whole blood.

Study-level results: A preference for anti-spike CD8 responses marked VDJdb matching, which missed private and CD4 specificities.

Tagging with unique molecular identifiers was applied to individual cDNA molecules. TCRdb reprocessed the 5' RACE reads with MiXCR, giving one entry per CDR3 protein. The sample consists of some 38,000 distinct CDR3 sequences, 5.3% of them appearing once. The CDR3 has 11 residues. Germline lookup yields CDR1 SGHDT and CDR2 YYEEEE. Trimming removed 1 base from V and 5 bases from J, with 2 bases in between. The table lists this clonotype with many counts. Its target is not known. The TCR sequence derives from an adult who was a healthcare worker with PCR-confirmed SARS-CoV-2 infection or an uninfected control (not recorded which). The chain uses TRBV5-6 and TRBJ2-3; no definite D call. The source material was whole blood. Here the CDR3 DNA reads TGTGCCAGCAGCTTGCAAGATACGCAGTATTTT. Protein product: CASSLQDTQYF.